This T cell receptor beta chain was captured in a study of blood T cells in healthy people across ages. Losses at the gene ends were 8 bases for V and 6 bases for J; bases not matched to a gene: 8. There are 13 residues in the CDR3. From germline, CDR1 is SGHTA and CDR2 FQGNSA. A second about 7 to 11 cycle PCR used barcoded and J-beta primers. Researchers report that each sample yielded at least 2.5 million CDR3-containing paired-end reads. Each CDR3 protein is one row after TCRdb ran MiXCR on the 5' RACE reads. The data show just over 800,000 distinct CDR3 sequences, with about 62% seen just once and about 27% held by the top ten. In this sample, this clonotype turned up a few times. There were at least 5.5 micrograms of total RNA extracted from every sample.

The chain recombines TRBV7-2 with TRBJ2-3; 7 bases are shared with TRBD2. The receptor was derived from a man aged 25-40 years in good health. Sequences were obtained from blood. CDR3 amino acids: CASASLRGDTQYF. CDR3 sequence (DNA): TGTGCCAGCGCGAGCTTGCGGGGGGATACGCAGTATTTT. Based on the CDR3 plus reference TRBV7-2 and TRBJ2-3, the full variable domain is GAGVSQSPSNKVTEKGKDVELRCDPISGHTALYWYRQSLGQGLEFLIYFQGNSAPDKSGLPSDRFSAERTGGSVSTLTIQRTQQEDSAVYLCASASLRGDTQYFGPGTRLTVL.